Presented here are 18 T cell receptor beta chains from one specimen sequenced in a study of T cell responses to AZD1222 COVID-19 vaccine. The repertoire was sequenced with immunoSEQ multiplex PCR; TCRdb's copy has only in-frame clones and lacks some. The table has some 120,000 clones, approximately 91% seen once. Sequenced here: peripheral blood, sampled on day 0 of AZD1222 vaccination. The receptors here all came from an adult in good health.

This clone turned up a few times. The chain is built from TRBV19 and TRBJ2-7; 9 bases match TRBD1. CDR1 is LNHDA, CDR2 SQIVND, per germline (reference sequence). The CDR3 is 14 residues long. V was pared by 2 bases and J by 6 bases, with 5 bases of the junction left unmatched. The CDR3 coding sequence is TGTGCCAGTAGTATAAACAGGGGGCGCGGCGAGCAGTACTTC. Translation gives CASSINRGRGEQYF.

The J gene is TRBJ1-1, the V gene TRBV25-1; 7 nucleotides match TRBD1. This CDR3 is built from 14 residues. Germline values: CDR1 MGHDK, CDR2 SYGVNS. Losses at the gene ends were 5 bases for V and 3 bases for J; bases not matched to a gene: 6. This CDR3 reads CASSKGAGDTEAFF. CDR3 coding DNA: TGTGCCAGCAGTAAGGGGGCTGGGGACACTGAAGCTTTCTTT.

For the CDR3, the DNA is TGCGGCCGGGGTCAGCCCCAGCATTTT. This translates into CGRGQPQHF. The chain has TRBV20-1 and TRBJ1-5, with D unresolved. The CDR3 length is 9 residues. Germline CDR1 and CDR2: DFQATT and SNEGSKA (reference sequence).

The chain carries TRBV19 and TRBJ1-3; no definite D call. The CDR3 has 15 residues. The germline V and J ends were trimmed by 5 bases and 0 bases, with 11 bases remaining between them. Germline V gene data show CDR1 as LNHDA and CDR2 as SQIVND (reference sequence). The CDR3 spells CASSVPRSSGNTIYF. The CDR3 coding sequence is TGTGCCAGTAGTGTCCCAAGGAGCTCTGGAAACACCATATATTTT. The full variable domain, its missing parts supplied by reference TRBV19 and TRBJ1-3, is DGGITQSPKYLFRKEGQNVTLSCEQNLNHDAMYWYRQDPGQGLRLIYYSQIVNDFQKGDIAEGYSVSREKKESFPLTVTSAQKNPTAFYLCASSVPRSSGNTIYFGEGSWLTVV.

The rearrangement uses TRBV11-2 and TRBJ2-7; D is perhaps TRBD1 (6 bases). The CDR3 contains 15 residues. V dropped 5 bases and J dropped 2 bases, with 16 bases sitting between them. Per germline, CDR1 SGHAT and CDR2 FQNNGV. CDR3 DNA sequence: TGTGCCAGCAGCCCTAGAAGGGGGTCCACCTACGAGCAGTACTTC. This encodes CASSPRRGSTYEQYF.

Comment on this clone: Distinct nucleotide sequences in the sample also encode this CDR3. V gene TRBV7-9 combines with J gene TRBJ1-5, with TRBD1 matching 7 bases. The J segment lost 7 bases and the V segment lost 5 bases, leaving 5 bases of the junction unmatched. The CDR3 extends over 13 amino acids. The germline V gene encodes CDR1 SEHNR and CDR2 FQNEAQ (reference sequence). The CDR3 loop reads CASSPGGNQPQHF. The CDR3 nucleotides are TGTGCCAGCAGCCCAGGGGGGAACCAGCCCCAGCATTTT.

The chain carries TRBV11-1 and TRBJ2-7; D may correspond to TRBD1 or TRBD2 (6 bases each). Trimming left V 1 base short and J 2 bases short, with 15 bases between. Germline V gives CDR1 SGHAT, CDR2 FQDESV (reference sequence). This CDR3 contains 16 residues. The CDR3 coding sequence is TGTGCCAGCAGCTTAGGGGCCGAAAGGGGGGCCTACGAGCAGTACTTC. Protein: CASSLGAERGAYEQYF.

V is TRBV2 and J is TRBJ1-4; maybe TRBD1 (6 bases). V was pared by 0 bases and J by 8 bases, with 10 bases between. This CDR3 has 14 amino acids. Germline V gene sequence: CDR1 SNHLY, CDR2 FYNNEI. CDR3 in DNA: TGTGCCAGCAGTGAAGCTCGGACAGCAGAAAAACTGTTTTTT. Translating it yields CASSEARTAEKLFF.

CDR3 nucleotides: TGTGCCAGCAGTCAGTATCGACAGGGTTTCAAGGAAAAACTGTTTTTT. This gives the protein CASSQYRQGFKEKLFF. This chain links TRBV2 with TRBJ1-4; 7 nucleotides agree with TRBD1. Germline V gene data show CDR1 as SNHLY and CDR2 as FYNNEI. CDR3 size: 16 residues. V dropped 5 bases and J dropped 8; count of bases not matched to a gene: 14.

J is TRBJ1-1 and V is TRBV5-1; D ambiguous. The ends were cut back, 4 bases at V and 0 bases at J, with 10 bases in the middle. CDR1 and CDR2 (germline): SGHRS, YFSETQ. This CDR3 contains 14 residues. The CDR3 coding sequence is TGCGCCAGCAGCCTGCACGGAATGAACACTGAAGCTTTCTTT. It yields the protein CASSLHGMNTEAFF.

This rearrangement joins TRBV19 to TRBJ1-5; 8 bases map to TRBD1. V lost 9 bases and J lost 6; bases outside the gene matches: 13. The CDR3 contains 15 residues. The germline V gene has CDR1 LNHDA and CDR2 SQIVND (reference sequence). The CDR3 sequence is CASQLGQGRAQPQHF. Here the CDR3 DNA reads TGTGCCAGCCAACTCGGACAGGGACGGGCTCAGCCCCAGCATTTT.

The genes are TRBV6-2 or TRBV6-3 and TRBJ2-7; 10 positions match TRBD2. The CDR3 consists of 15 residues. Germline CDR1 is MNHEY and CDR2 is SVGEGT. With 5 bases clipped from V and 3 bases from J, the junction kept 7 bases outside the gene matches. CDR3 coding DNA: TGTGCCAGCAGTCGCCGGGGACTAGCGCGCTACGAGCAGTACTTC. Residues: CASSRRGLARYEQYF.

This clone was seen a single time. The chain has TRBV12-3 or TRBV12-4 and TRBJ1-2; D unresolved. The CDR3 has 11 amino acids. V was pared by 2 bases and J by 3 bases, with 1 base between. The CDR3 protein is CASSLHYGYTF. For the CDR3, the DNA is TGTGCCAGCAGTTTACACTATGGCTACACCTTC.

V and J are TRBV12-3 or TRBV12-4 and TRBJ2-2; D might be TRBD1 (5 bases). Trimming shortened V by 6 bases and J by 4 bases, and 9 bases separated the two germline ends. CDR3 length: 13 residues. The CDR3 is CASSQTVTGELFF. In nucleotides, the CDR3 is TGTGCCAGCAGCCAGACAGTCACCGGGGAGCTGTTTTTT.

The rearrangement uses TRBV7-9 and TRBJ1-1; TRBD1 matches 7 bases. Losses at the gene ends were 6 bases for V and 7 bases for J; bases not matched to a gene: 8. The CDR3 runs 13 residues. CDR1 is SEHNR, CDR2 FQNEAQ, per germline (reference sequence). CDR3 DNA: TGTGCCAGCAGGCCAACAGGGGAGGGTGAAGCTTTCTTT. This encodes CASRPTGEGEAFF.

This chain connects TRBV5-4 to TRBJ2-5; D might be TRBD1 or TRBD2, each matching 6 bases. Germline V gene sequence: CDR1 SGHNT, CDR2 YYREEE (reference sequence). The V end lost 0 bases, the J end lost 5 bases, and 20 bases lay between the germline ends. The CDR3 sequence is 17 residues long. DNA of the CDR3: TGTGCCAGCAGCTTGGGGATTGTGGGGGGCAGCGGGGAGACCCAGTACTTC. Its translation is CASSLGIVGGSGETQYF.

There are a few counts of this clone. The rearrangement uses TRBV6-5 and TRBJ1-4; D is undetermined. Between the trimmed V and J ends, which lost 0 bases and 4 bases, there was a span of 3 bases. CDR3 length: 13 amino acids. Germline V gene data show CDR1 as MNHEY and CDR2 as SVGAGI. DNA for the CDR3: TGTGCCAGCAGTTACTCGCGTAATGAAAAACTGTTTTTT. It specifies CASSYSRNEKLFF.

The chain employs TRBV7-3 and TRBJ2-5, with D tentatively TRBD2 (6 bases). This CDR3 contains 15 residues. Germline CDR1 is SGHTA and CDR2 is FQGTGA. Trimming cost V 5 bases and J 6 bases, with 19 bases left between them. CDR3 residues: CASSPGPPGGKTQYF. CDR3 DNA: TGTGCCAGCAGCCCAGGGCCCCCTGGGGGGAAGACCCAGTACTTC.